This T cell receptor beta chain was captured in a study of vaccination and CD4 T cells after COVID-19. Study details: Investigators drew the post-COVID samples a median roughly 98 days after diagnosis, with a range of 35 to 161. Investigators took post-vaccine samples a median approximately 73 days after dose two, within a range of 14 to 241. The cells were exposed to overlapping spike peptides originating from SARS-CoV-2, HCoV-NL63, HCoV-OC43 and HCoV-229E for stimulation.

Germline V gives CDR1 SGHTA, CDR2 FQGNSA. V was shortened by 1 base and J by 4 bases, with 16 bases between the two germline ends. The CDR3 has 16 amino acids. To note about this clonotype: Its target is not known.

The Oncomine TCR Beta short-read assay was what sequenced the DNA obtained from cultured CD4+ T cells. MiXCR, run by TCRdb on the PCR reads, gives a single entry per CDR3 protein. The sample contains 25,000 to 30,000 distinct CDR3 sequences, 40% to 45% of which appear only once. Indicated time point: late sampling 161 to 241 days after vaccination in a few convalescent patients. Treatment described: approximately 10-day PBMC culture with coronavirus spike peptide pools or control peptides (ViraFEST assay). Positive SARS-CoV-2 PCR tests in convalescent patients dated from March to December 2020, pre-Alpha, Beta and Delta.

The J gene is TRBJ1-2, the V gene TRBV7-2; unclear D gene. The receptor was isolated from a human donor who had recovered from COVID-19. The sample was CD4+ T cells from blood, cultured in vitro, taken about 7 months after SARS-CoV-2 vaccination. CDR3 loop: CASSLEVPASGYGYTF. In DNA form, the CDR3 reads TGTGCCAGCAGCTTAGAGGTTCCCGCTTCTGGCTATGGCTACACCTTC. Full variable domain (remainder filled in from reference TRBV7-2 and TRBJ1-2): GAGVSQSPSNKVTEKGKDVELRCDPISGHTALYWYRQSLGQGLEFLIYFQGNSAPDKSGLPSDRFSAERTGGSVSTLTIQRTQQEDSAVYLCASSLEVPASGYGYTFGSGTRLTVV.